These T cell receptor beta chains were read from a single sample in a study of CD8+ T cells in alopecia areata. TCRdb's copy holds only in-frame clones and misses some; the assay was immunoSEQ multiplex PCR. The sample carries 150,000 to 200,000 clones, roughly 63% recorded once. The sequenced sample was CD4+ T cells sorted from blood, obtained around week 55, from a patient treated with tofacitinib. These receptors came from a human donor with alopecia areata. CDR3s include the opening cysteine and the closing phenylalanine or tryptophan. D genes are given only for firm matches. Not all rows give a size; the values are once, few, many and, for expanded clones, a class.

TRBJ1-4,TRBV5-1,14,once,NA,CASSLILPNEKLFF,TGCGCCAGCAGCTTGATCCTTCCTAATGAAAAACTGTTTTTT
TRBJ2-7,TRBV29-1,13,few,TRBD1,CSVETGGSYEQYF,TGCAGCGTTGAAACAGGGGGTTCTTACGAGCAGTACTTC
TRBJ1-1,TRBV5-1,15,few,NA,CASSTLQGLNTEAFF,TGCGCCAGCAGCACGCTACAGGGATTGAACACTGAAGCTTTCTTT
TRBJ1-1,TRBV5-1,13,NA,NA,CASRTRTNTEAFF,TGCGCCAGCCGTACGAGGACGAACACTGAAGCTTTCTTT
TRBJ2-7,TRBV29-1,14,NA,TRBD1,CSVARTGLAYEQYF,TGCAGCGTTGCCCGGACAGGGTTAGCCTACGAGCAGTACTTC
TRBJ1-2,TRBV7-2,14,NA,TRBD1,CASSGRDSRYGYTF,TGTGCCAGCAGCGGACGGGACAGTCGCTATGGCTACACCTTC
TRBJ1-1,TRBV18,15,NA,TRBD1,CASSPRGQGDTEAFF,TGTGCCAGCTCACCCCGAGGGCAGGGGGACACTGAAGCTTTCTTT
TRBJ1-1,TRBV4-1,15,NA,NA,CASRDPGQKTTEAFF,TGCGCCAGCAGGGACCCGGGACAAAAGACCACTGAAGCTTTCTTT
TRBJ1-1,TRBV5-8,13,few,NA,CASSLGRSAGAFF,TGTGCCAGCAGCTTGGGGAGGTCGGCCGGGGCTTTCTTT
TRBJ1-5,TRBV29-1,13,few,NA,CSVGQSVGQPQHF,TGCAGCGTTGGCCAGTCGGTAGGTCAGCCCCAGCATTTT